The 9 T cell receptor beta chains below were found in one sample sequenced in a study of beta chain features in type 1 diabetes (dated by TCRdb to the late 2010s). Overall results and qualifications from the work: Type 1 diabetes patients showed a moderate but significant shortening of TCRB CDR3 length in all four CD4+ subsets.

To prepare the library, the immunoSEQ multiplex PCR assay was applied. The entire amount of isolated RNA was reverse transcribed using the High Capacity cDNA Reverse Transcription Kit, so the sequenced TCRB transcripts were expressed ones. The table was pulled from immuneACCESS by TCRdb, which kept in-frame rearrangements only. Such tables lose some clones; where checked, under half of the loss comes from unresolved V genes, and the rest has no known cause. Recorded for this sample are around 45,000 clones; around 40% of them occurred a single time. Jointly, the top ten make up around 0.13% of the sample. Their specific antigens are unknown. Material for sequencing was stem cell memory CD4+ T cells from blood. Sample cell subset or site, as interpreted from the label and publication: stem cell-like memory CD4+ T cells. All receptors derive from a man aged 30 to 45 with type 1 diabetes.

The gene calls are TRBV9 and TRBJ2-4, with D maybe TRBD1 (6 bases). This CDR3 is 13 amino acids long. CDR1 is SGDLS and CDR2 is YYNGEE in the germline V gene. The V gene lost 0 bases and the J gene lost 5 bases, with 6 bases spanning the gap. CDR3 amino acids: CASSVAGENIQYF. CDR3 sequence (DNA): TGTGCCAGCAGCGTAGCAGGGGAAAACATTCAGTACTTC.

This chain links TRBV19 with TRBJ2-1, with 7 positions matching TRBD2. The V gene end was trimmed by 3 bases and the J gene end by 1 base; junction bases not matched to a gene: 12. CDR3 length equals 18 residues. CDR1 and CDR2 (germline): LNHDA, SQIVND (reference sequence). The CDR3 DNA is TGTGCCAGTAGTATTTTAGGGGTTGGGGGGGGTTCCTACAATGAGCAGTTCTTC. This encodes CASSILGVGGGSYNEQFF.

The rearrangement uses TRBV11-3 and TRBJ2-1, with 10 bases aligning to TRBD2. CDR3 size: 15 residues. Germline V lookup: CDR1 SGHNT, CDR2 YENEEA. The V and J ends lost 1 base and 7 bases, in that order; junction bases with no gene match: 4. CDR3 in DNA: TGTGCCAGCAGCTTAGGCAGCGGGAGGGGGAATGAGCAGTTCTTC. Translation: CASSLGSGRGNEQFF.

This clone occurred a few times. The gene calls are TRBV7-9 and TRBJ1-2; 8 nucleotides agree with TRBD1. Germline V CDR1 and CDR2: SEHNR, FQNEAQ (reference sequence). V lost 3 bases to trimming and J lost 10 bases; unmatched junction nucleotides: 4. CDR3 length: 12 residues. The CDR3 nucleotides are TGTGCCAGCAGCTTCGGGACAGGACCCTACACCTTC. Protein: CASSFGTGPYTF.

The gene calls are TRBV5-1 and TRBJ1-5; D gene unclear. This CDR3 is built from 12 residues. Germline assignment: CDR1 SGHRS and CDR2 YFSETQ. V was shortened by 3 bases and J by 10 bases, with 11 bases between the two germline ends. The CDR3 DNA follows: TGCGCCAGCAGCTCCGAGGCGGGCCCCCAGCATTTT. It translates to CASSSEAGPQHF.

The CDR3 here is CASSLQERNSNQPQHF. The CDR3 DNA sequence: TGCGCCAGCAGCTTACAGGAACGAAATAGCAATCAGCCCCAGCATTTT. The gene calls are TRBV5-1 and TRBJ1-5, with D possibly matching TRBD1 (5 bases). The V gene lost 2 bases and the J gene lost 0 bases, with 12 bases spanning the gap. The germline V gene encodes CDR1 SGHRS and CDR2 YFSETQ. This CDR3 has 16 amino acids. The entire variable domain, with the rest obtained from reference TRBV5-1 and TRBJ1-5, is as follows: KAGVTQTPRYLIKTRGQQVTLSCSPISGHRSVSWYQQTPGQGLQFLFEYFSETQRNKGNFPGRFSGRQFSNSRSEMNVSTLELGDSALYLCASSLQERNSNQPQHFGDGTRLSIL.

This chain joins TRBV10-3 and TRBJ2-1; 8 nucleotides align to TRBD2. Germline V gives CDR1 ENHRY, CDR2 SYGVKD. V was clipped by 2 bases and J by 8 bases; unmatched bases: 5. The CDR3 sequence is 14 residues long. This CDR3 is CAISETSGRHEQFF. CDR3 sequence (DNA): TGTGCCATCAGTGAGACTAGCGGTCGGCATGAGCAGTTCTTC.

CDR3 amino acids: CASSDPDFTTSGLFTDTQYF. Here the CDR3 DNA reads TGTGCCAGCAGTGATCCGGACTTCACGACTAGCGGGCTTTTCACAGATACGCAGTATTTT. The V gene is TRBV2, the J gene TRBJ2-3; TRBD2 agrees at 10 bases. CDR1 and CDR2 from the germline V gene are SNHLY and FYNNEI. The CDR3 covers 20 residues. The ends lost 3 bases at V and 2 bases at J; junction bases unmatched: 17.

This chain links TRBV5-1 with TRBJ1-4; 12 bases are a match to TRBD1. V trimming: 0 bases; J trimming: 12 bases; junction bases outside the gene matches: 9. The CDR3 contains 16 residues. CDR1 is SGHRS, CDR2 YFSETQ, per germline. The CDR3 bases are TGCGCCAGCAGCTTGGGGAATCCCGGGACAGGGGGCGAACTGTTTTTT. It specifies CASSLGNPGTGGELFF.